This TCR beta chain was obtained from a study of blood T cell repertoires in COVID-19. Germline V gene lookup returns CDR1 SGDLS and CDR2 YYNGEE. With 2 bases removed from V and 0 bases from J, the gap between germline ends came to 9 bases. The length of the CDR3 is 15 residues. This table comes from immunoSEQ multiplex PCR, and its TCRdb copy is limited to in-frame clones, with some not included. The table includes 180,000 or so clones, roughly nine tenths detected once. The sequenced sample consisted of peripheral blood. The sequence was obtained from a man between 65 and 85 years old with acute or convalescent COVID-19. This chain uses TRBV9 with TRBJ1-5; weak D call: TRBD1 (6 bases). CDR3 nucleotides: TGTGCCAGCAGCGTGGGACATGATAGCAATCAGCCCCAGCATTTT. It yields the protein CASSVGHDSNQPQHF.